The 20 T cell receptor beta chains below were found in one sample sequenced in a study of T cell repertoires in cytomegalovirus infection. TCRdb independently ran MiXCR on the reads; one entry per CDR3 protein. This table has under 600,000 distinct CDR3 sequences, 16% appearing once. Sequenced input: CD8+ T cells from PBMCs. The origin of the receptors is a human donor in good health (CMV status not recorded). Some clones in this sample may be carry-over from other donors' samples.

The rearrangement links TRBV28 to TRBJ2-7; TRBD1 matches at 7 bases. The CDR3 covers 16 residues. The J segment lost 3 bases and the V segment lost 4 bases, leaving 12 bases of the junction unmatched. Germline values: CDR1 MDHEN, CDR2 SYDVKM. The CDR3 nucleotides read TGTGCCAGCAGTTCCCTCCGGGACAGAGAATTCTACGAGCAGTACTTC. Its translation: CASSSLRDREFYEQYF.

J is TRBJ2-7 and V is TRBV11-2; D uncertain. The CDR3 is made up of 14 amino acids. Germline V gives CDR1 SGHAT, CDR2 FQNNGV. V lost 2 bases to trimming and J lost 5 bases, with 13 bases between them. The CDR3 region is CASSLWGLKNEQYF. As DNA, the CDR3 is TGTGCCAGCAGCTTATGGGGTTTAAAAAACGAGCAGTACTTC.

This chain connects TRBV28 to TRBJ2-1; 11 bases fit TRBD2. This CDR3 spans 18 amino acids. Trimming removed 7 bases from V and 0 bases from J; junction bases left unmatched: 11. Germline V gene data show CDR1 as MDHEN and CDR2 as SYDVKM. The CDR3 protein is CASTTGLAAISSYNEQFF. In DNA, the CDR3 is TGTGCCAGCACCACGGGACTAGCGGCTATCAGCTCCTACAATGAGCAGTTCTTC.

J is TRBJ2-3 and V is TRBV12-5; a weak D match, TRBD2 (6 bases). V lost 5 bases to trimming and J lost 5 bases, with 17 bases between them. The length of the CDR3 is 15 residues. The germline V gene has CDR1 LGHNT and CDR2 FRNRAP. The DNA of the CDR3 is TGTGCTAGTGGTGTCGGGACTTCTCGGGGAGATACGCAGTATTTT. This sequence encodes CASGVGTSRGDTQYF. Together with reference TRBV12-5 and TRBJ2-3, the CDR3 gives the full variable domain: DARVTQTPRHKVTEMGQEVTMRCQPILGHNTVFWYRQTMMQGLELLAYFRNRAPLDDSGMPKDRFSAEMPDATLATLKIQPSEPRDSAVYFCASGVGTSRGDTQYFGPGTRLTVL.

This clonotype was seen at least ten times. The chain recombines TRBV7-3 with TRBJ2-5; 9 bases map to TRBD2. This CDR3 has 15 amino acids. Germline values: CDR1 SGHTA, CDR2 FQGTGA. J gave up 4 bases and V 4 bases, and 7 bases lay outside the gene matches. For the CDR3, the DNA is TGTGCCAGCAGCTCCGGCGGCGGGGGGGGAGAGACCCAGTACTTC. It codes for CASSSGGGGGETQYF.

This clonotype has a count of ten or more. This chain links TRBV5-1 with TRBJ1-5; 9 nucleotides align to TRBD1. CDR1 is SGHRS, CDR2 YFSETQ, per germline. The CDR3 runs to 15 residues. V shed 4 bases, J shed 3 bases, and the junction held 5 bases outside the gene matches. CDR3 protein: CASSATGGNNQPQHF. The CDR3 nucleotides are TGCGCCAGCAGCGCGACAGGGGGAAACAATCAGCCCCAGCATTTT. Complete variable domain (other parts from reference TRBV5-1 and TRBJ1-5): KAGVTQTPRYLIKTRGQQVTLSCSPISGHRSVSWYQQTPGQGLQFLFEYFSETQRNKGNFPGRFSGRQFSNSRSEMNVSTLELGDSALYLCASSATGGNNQPQHFGDGTRLSIL.

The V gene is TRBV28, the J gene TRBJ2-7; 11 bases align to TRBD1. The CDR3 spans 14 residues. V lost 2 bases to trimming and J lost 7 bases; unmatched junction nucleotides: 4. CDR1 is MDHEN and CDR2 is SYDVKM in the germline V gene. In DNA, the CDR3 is TGTGCCAGCAGTTTAACGGGGACAGGGGGGGAGCAGTACTTC. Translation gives CASSLTGTGGEQYF.

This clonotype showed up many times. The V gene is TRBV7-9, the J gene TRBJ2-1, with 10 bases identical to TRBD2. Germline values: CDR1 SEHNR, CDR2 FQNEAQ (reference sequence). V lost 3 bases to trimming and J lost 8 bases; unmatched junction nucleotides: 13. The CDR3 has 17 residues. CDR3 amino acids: CASSLASGSLRLDEQFF. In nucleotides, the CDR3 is TGTGCCAGCAGCTTGGCTAGCGGGAGTTTGCGCTTGGATGAGCAGTTCTTC.

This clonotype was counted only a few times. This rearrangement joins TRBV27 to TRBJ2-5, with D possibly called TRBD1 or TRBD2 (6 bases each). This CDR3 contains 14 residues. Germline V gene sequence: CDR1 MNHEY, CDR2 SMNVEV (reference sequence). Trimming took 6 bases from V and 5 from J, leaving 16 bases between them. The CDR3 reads CASSLRRGGETQYF. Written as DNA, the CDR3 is TGTGCCAGCAGCCTCAGAAGAGGGGGGGAGACCCAGTACTTC.

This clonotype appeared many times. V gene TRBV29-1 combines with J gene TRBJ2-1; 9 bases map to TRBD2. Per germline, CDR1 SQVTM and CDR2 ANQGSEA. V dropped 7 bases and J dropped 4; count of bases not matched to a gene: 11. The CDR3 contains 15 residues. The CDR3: CSAEAASGTYNEQFF. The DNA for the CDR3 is TGCAGCGCTGAGGCGGCTAGCGGGACGTACAATGAGCAGTTCTTC.

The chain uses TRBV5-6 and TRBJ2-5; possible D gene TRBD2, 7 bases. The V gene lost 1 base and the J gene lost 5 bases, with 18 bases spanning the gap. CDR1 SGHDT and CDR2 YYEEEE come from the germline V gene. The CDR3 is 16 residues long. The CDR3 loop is CASSLYHRGARETQYF. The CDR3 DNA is TGTGCCAGCAGCTTGTACCATCGGGGGGCGCGGGAGACCCAGTACTTC. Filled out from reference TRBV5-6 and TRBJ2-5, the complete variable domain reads DAGVTQSPTHLIKTRGQQVTLRCSPKSGHDTVSWYQQALGQGPQFIFQYYEEEERQRGNFPDRFSGHQFPNYSSELNVNALLLGDSALYLCASSLYHRGARETQYFGPGTRLLVL.

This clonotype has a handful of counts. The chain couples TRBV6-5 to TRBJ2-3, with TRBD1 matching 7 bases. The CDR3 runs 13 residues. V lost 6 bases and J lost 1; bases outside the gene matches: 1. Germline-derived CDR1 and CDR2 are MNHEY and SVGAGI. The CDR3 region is CASSGTGTDTQYF. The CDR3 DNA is TGTGCCAGCAGCGGGACAGGCACAGATACGCAGTATTTT.

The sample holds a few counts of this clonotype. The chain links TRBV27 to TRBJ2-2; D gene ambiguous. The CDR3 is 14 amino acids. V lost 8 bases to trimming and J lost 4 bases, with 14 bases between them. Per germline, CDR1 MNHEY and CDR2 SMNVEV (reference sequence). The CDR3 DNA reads TGTGCCAGCTCTACGAGGTCGGGCACCGGGGAGCTGTTTTTT. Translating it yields CASSTRSGTGELFF.

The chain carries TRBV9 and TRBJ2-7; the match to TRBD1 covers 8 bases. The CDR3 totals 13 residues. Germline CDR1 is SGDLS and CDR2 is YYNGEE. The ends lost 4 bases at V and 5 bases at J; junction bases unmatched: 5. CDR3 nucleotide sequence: TGTGCCAGCAGCTCGACAGGGGATGACGAGCAGTACTTC. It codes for CASSSTGDDEQYF.

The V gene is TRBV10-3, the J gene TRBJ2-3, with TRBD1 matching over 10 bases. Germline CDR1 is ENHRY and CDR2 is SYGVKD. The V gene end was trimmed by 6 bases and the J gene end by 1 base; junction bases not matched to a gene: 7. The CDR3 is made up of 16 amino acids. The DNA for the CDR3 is TGTGCCATCAGCAAAGGACAGGGGGGACGCACAGATACGCAGTATTTT. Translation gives CAISKGQGGRTDTQYF.

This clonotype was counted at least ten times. The CDR3 DNA sequence: TGTGCCAGCAGACCGCCGGGACACCTAAACTATGGCTACACCTTC. Translating it yields CASRPPGHLNYGYTF. The chain has TRBV7-9 and TRBJ1-2; D may be TRBD1 (6 bases). V lost 6 bases, J lost 2 bases, and 16 bases lay in between. Germline values: CDR1 SEHNR, CDR2 FQNEAQ (reference sequence). The CDR3 runs to 15 residues.

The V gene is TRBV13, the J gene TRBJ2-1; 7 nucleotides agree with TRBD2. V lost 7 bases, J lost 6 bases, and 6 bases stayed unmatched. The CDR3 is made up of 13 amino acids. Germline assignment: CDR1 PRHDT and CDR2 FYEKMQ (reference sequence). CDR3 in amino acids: CASILGGGNEQFF. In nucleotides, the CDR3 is TGTGCCAGCATCCTGGGGGGGGGCAATGAGCAGTTCTTC.

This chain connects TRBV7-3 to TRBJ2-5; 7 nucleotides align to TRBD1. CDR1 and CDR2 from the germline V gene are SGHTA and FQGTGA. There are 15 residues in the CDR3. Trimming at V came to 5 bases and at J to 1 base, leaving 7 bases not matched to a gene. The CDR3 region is CASSMTGIVQETQYF. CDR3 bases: TGTGCCAGCAGCATGACAGGGATTGTCCAAGAGACCCAGTACTTC.

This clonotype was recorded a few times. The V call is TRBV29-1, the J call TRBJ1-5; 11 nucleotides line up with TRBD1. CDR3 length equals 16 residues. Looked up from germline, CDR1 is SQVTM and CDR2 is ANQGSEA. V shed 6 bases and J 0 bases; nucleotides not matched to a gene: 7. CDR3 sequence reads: CSVGTGGPYSNQPQHF. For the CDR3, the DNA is TGCAGCGTAGGGACAGGGGGGCCCTATAGCAATCAGCCCCAGCATTTT.

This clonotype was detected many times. The chain's CDR3 is CASSFGRPDTQYF. The CDR3 DNA reads as TGTGCCAGCAGTTTCGGGAGGCCAGATACGCAGTATTTT. The chain recombines TRBV12-3 or TRBV12-4 with TRBJ2-3, with 7 bases matching TRBD2. This CDR3 spans 13 amino acids. Trimming removed 3 bases from V and 4 bases from J; junction bases left unmatched: 1.